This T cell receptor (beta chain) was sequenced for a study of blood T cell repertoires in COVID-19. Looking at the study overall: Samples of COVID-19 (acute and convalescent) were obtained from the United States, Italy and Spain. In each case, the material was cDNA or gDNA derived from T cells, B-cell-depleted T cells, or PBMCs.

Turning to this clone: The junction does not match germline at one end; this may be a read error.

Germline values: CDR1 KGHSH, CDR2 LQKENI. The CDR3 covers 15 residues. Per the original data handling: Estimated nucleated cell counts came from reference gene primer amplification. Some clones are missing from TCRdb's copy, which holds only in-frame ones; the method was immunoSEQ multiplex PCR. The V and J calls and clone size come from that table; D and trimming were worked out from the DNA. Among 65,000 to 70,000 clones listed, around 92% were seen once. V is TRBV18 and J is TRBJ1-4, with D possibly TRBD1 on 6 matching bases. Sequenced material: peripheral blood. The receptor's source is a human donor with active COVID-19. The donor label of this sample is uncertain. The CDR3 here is CASSSPGPRGEKLFF. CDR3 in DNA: TGTGCCAGCTCATCACCGGGACCAAGGGGGGAAAAACTGTTTTTT.